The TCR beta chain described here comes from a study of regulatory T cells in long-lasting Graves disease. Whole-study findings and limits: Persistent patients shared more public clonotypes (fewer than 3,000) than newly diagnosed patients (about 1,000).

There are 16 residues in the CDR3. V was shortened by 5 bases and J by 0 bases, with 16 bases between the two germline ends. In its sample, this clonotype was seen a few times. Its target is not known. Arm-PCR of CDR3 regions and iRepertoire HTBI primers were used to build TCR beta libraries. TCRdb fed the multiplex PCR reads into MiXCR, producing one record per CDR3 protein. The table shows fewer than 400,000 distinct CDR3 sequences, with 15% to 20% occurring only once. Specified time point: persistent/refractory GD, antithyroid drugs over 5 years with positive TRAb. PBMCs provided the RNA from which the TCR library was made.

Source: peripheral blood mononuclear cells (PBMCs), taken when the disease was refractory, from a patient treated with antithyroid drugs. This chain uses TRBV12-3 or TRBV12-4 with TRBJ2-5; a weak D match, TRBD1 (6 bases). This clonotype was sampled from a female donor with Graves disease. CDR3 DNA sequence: TGTGCCAGCAGTGCCGGTTGGGGGCCTTACCAAGAGACCCAGTACTTC. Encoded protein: CASSAGWGPYQETQYF.